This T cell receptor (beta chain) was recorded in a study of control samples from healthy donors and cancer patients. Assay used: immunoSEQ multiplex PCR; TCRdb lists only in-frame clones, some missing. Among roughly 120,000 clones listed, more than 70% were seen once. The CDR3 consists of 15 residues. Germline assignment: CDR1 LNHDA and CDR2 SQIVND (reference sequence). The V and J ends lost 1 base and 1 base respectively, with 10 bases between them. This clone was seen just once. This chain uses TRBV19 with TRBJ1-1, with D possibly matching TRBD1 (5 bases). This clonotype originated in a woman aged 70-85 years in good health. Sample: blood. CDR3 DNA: TGTGCCAGTAGTATAGCTGGGGGTTGGAACACTGAAGCTTTCTTT. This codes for CASSIAGGWNTEAFF.